This T cell receptor (beta chain) is drawn from a study of shared clonotypes between healthy human individuals. General study findings and limits: Larger estimated richness was generally recorded for naive subsets relative to memory subsets. With a few donors compared, roughly 5% of naive CD4 clonotypes were shared.

The CDR3 contains 15 residues. The germline CDR1 and CDR2 sequences are SGHRS and YFSETQ. V was cut by 0 bases and J by 7 bases, with 13 bases left in between. CD45RA+ naive and CD45RA-negative memory subsets were separated from CD4+ cells. Points on this clone: The antigen remains undetermined.

Clones were read by immunoSEQ multiplex PCR, and TCRdb kept only the in-frame ones, dropping some. This sample yields about 2.4 million clones, of which approximately 94% are seen a single time; roughly 0.39% belongs to the top ten. The sample consisted of naive CD4+ T cells from PBMCs. Described subset: CD45RA+ positively selected. The receptor's source is a man younger than 30 in good health. Some clones in this sample may be carry-over from other donors' samples. The V and J genes are TRBV5-1 and TRBJ1-4; D possibly corresponds to TRBD1 (6 bases). Here the CDR3 reads CASSLVVGGGEKLFF. CDR3 DNA: TGCGCCAGCAGCTTGGTGGTGGGGGGCGGTGAAAAACTGTTTTTT.